The rows below give T cell receptor beta chains drawn from one sample of a study of identical twins. TCRdb reprocessed the 5' RACE reads with MiXCR, giving one entry per CDR3 protein. Of about 240,000 distinct CDR3 sequences in the sample, approximately 11% were seen once. The same data also contributed to another study, on yellow fever vaccine responses in identical twins.

Sequenced input: memory (CD45RO+) T cells sorted from blood. Receptors originate from a young woman in good health. CDR3s include the opening cysteine and the closing phenylalanine or tryptophan. The D gene is left open where the match is weak. Size is omitted from some rows. Given values are once, few, many or a class for expanded clones.

D gene	clone size	V gene	CDR3 length	J gene	CDR3 protein	CDR3 DNA
-	-	TRBV27	15	TRBJ2-3	CASSTRESGTDTQYF	TGTGCCAGCAGTACCCGGGAGAGCGGGACAGATACGCAGTATTTT
TRBD2	-	TRBV7-9	17	TRBJ2-7	CASSLAAVGGRADEQYF	TGTGCCAGCAGCTTGGCGGCTGTTGGCGGGAGGGCTGACGAGCAGTACTTC
-	few	TRBV5-6	13	TRBJ2-3	CASSLRVTDTQYF	TGTGCCAGCAGCTTGCGGGTCACAGATACGCAGTATTTT
TRBD1	few	TRBV20-1	12	TRBJ2-4	CSARTGRDIQYF	TGCAGTGCTAGGACAGGGCGGGACATTCAGTACTTC
TRBD2	-	TRBV20-1	14	TRBJ2-5	CSARGLDSQETQYF	TGCAGTGCTAGGGGACTAGACAGTCAAGAGACCCAGTACTTC
-	few	TRBV12-3/TRBV12-4	16	TRBJ1-5	CASSFDLGEGSQPQHF	TGTGCCAGCAGTTTTGATCTGGGCGAGGGATCACAGCCCCAGCATTTT
-	few	TRBV20-1	14	TRBJ2-5	CSVEGNFVLETQYF	TGCAGTGTTGAGGGGAATTTTGTGTTGGAGACCCAGTACTTC
-	-	TRBV18	12	TRBJ2-1	CASSLEKIEQFF	TGTGCCAGCTCACTGGAAAAGATTGAGCAGTTCTTC
-	many	TRBV19	15	TRBJ2-1	CASSTLALDVNEQFF	TGTGCCAGTAGTACCCTAGCGTTAGATGTGAATGAGCAGTTCTTC
-	-	TRBV11-2	14	TRBJ2-7	CASSRPRAAYEQYF	TGTGCCAGCAGCCGACCCCGGGCAGCCTACGAGCAGTACTTC